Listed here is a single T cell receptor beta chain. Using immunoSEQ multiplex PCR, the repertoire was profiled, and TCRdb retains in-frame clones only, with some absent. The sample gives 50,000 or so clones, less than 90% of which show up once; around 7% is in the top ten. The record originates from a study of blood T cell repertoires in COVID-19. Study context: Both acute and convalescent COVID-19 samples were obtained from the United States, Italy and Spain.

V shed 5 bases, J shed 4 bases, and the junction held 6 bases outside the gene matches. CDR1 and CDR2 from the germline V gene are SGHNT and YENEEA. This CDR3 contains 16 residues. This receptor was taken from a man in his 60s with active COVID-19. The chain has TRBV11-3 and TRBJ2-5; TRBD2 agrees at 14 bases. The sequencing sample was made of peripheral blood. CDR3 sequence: CASSKGLAGALETQYF. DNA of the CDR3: TGTGCCAGCAGCAAGGGACTAGCGGGGGCCCTAGAGACCCAGTACTTC.